This TCR beta chain came from a study of Tregs in tolerant kidney transplant recipients. Overall study findings and caveats: No direct test of biological reproducibility was done here. Tregs expanded with activated donor B cells seemed most donor-specific.

Germline V gives CDR1 MNHEY, CDR2 SMNVEV (reference sequence). The CDR3 runs to 19 residues. With 3 bases clipped from V and 3 bases from J, the junction kept 13 bases outside the gene matches. Clones were sequenced by immunoSEQ multiplex PCR, and TCRdb holds only the in-frame ones, with some missing. This repertoire shows around 120,000 clones, about 91% found once; its top ten account for approximately 0.54%. Comments on this clone: Its antigen is still unknown.

The source material was CD4+ T cells from blood. The V gene is TRBV27, the J gene TRBJ2-1, with TRBD2 matching over 11 bases. The sequence was collected from a human donor in good health. The CDR3 region is CASSFPDHSGRAGYNEQFF. CDR3 DNA: TGTGCCAGCAGTTTCCCCGATCATAGCGGGAGGGCCGGCTACAATGAGCAGTTCTTC.